The sequence of this T cell receptor (beta chain) was determined in a study of T cell repertoires in ileal Crohn's disease. Study-wide context: About half of patients got postoperative therapy: 11 thiopurines, 18 anti-TNF.

In its sample, this clone was seen once. Its antigen remains unidentified. Profiled with immunoSEQ multiplex PCR; TCRdb holds only in-frame clones, not every one. The sample holds about 31,000 clones; approximately 78% are singletons and the top ten take less than 7%. Study results and limitations: Sorted CD8 T cells held more high-frequency clones than CD4.

This TCR derives from an adult with Crohn's disease. The sequenced sample consisted of ileal tissue.

The CDR3 DNA reads as TGCGCCAGCAGCCTGGGGAGAGGATGGGACACCGGGGAGCTGTTTTTT. Translated: CASSLGRGWDTGELFF. V usage is TRBV5-1 and J usage is TRBJ2-2, with D perhaps matching TRBD2 (5 bases). V was shortened by 4 bases and J by 3 bases, with 16 bases between the two germline ends. Germline loops: CDR1 SGHRS, CDR2 YFSETQ. The CDR3 has 16 amino acids.